The 8 T cell receptor beta chains given below trace back to one sample, sequenced in a study of shared clonotypes between healthy human individuals. Method: immunoSEQ multiplex PCR; TCRdb's copy keeps in-frame clones and lacks some. The table lists fewer than 350,000 clones, more than 75% of them singletons, with around 15% in the top ten. Sample: memory CD8+ T cells sorted from blood. Subset denoted: CD45RO+ cells pooled with CCR7-negative TemRA cells. The source is a young man in good health.

The chain carries TRBV2 and TRBJ2-7; D unresolved. The germline V gene has CDR1 SNHLY and CDR2 FYNNEI. Trimming pared 2 bases from V and 0 bases from J, leaving 11 bases between. The CDR3 length is 15 residues. The CDR3 nucleotides are TGTGCCAGCAGTGAATATCACGGACCCTCCTACGAGCAGTACTTC. Protein sequence: CASSEYHGPSYEQYF.

The CDR3 DNA is TGTGCCAGCTCATCGACTAAGGGGGAAGGAGTGGAGACCCAGTACTTC. This codes for CASSSTKGEGVETQYF. This chain uses TRBV18 with TRBJ2-5; weak D call: TRBD1 (6 bases). V gave up 5 bases and J gave up 5 bases, with 21 bases separating them. The CDR3 runs 16 residues. From germline, CDR1 is KGHSH and CDR2 LQKENI.

The chain has TRBV4-1 and TRBJ2-7; 9 bases align to TRBD1. Trimming removed 3 bases from V and 3 bases from J; junction bases left unmatched: 9. This CDR3 comprises 16 residues. Germline loops: CDR1 MGHRA, CDR2 YSYEKL. CDR3 nucleotide sequence: TGCGCCAGCAGCCACCCCGGGACAGGGAGGCTCTACGAGCAGTACTTC. Translation gives CASSHPGTGRLYEQYF.

V gene TRBV19 combines with J gene TRBJ1-1; TRBD1 aligns across 9 bases. Germline V gene data show CDR1 as LNHDA and CDR2 as SQIVND (reference sequence). CDR3 length equals 13 residues. Unmatched junction bases numbered 5, after V lost 8 bases and J lost 4 bases. CDR3 sequence (DNA): TGTGCCAGTGCACAGGGGGCGCCCACTGAAGCTTTCTTT. Its translation is CASAQGAPTEAFF.

The J gene is TRBJ2-7, the V gene TRBV19; possible D gene TRBD1, 6 bases. The germline V gene encodes CDR1 LNHDA and CDR2 SQIVND (reference sequence). V dropped 2 bases and J dropped 2 bases, with 19 bases sitting between them. The CDR3 extends over 17 amino acids. The chain's CDR3 is CASSISSRQGWTYEQYF. DNA for the CDR3: TGTGCCAGTAGTATATCTTCCCGGCAGGGGTGGACCTACGAGCAGTACTTC.

The chain joins TRBV30 to TRBJ2-1; 7 positions match TRBD2. Germline trimming cut 7 bases from V and 4 bases from J; bases unmatched to any gene: 22. The germline V gene has CDR1 GTSNPN and CDR2 SVGIG (reference sequence). This CDR3 comprises 18 residues. In DNA, the CDR3 is TGTGCCTCTTACGCCAAACACCCGTTTGGCGGGGGATACAATGAGCAGTTCTTC. It codes for CASYAKHPFGGGYNEQFF. Looking up the rest from reference TRBV30 and TRBJ2-1 gives the full variable domain: SQTIHQWPATLVQPVGSPLSLECTVEGTSNPNLYWYRQAAGRGLQLLFYSVGIGQISSEVPQNLSASRPQDRQFILSSKKLLLSDSGFYLCASYAKHPFGGGYNEQFFGPGTRLTVL.

The chain uses TRBV7-9 and TRBJ2-3; D gene ambiguous. The germline gives CDR1 SEHNR, CDR2 FQNEAQ (reference sequence). V dropped 6 bases and J dropped 0 bases, with 10 bases sitting between them. The length of the CDR3 is 14 residues. The CDR3 loop reads CASRVALSTDTQYF. Written as DNA, the CDR3 is TGTGCCAGCAGAGTTGCGTTGAGCACAGATACGCAGTATTTT.

The sample holds a few counts of this clone. The V and J genes are TRBV7-9 and TRBJ1-1, with D uncertain. Germline-derived CDR1 and CDR2 are SEHNR and FQNEAQ (reference sequence). V was clipped by 5 bases and J by 6 bases, with 7 bases between them. CDR3 length equals 11 residues. The CDR3 DNA reads TGTGCCAGCAGCCCGGTCTCTGAAGCTTTCTTT. It translates to CASSPVSEAFF.